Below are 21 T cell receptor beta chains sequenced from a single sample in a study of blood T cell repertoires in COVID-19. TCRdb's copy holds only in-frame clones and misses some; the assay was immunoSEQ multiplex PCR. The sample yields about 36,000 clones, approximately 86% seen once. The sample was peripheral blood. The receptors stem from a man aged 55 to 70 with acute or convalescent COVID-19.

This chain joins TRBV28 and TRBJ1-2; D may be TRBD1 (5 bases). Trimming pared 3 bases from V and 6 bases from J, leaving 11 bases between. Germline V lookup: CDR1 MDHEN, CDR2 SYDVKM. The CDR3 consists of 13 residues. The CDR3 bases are TGTGCCAGCAGTTTTGGGGGGAATCATGGCTACACCTTC. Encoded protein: CASSFGGNHGYTF.

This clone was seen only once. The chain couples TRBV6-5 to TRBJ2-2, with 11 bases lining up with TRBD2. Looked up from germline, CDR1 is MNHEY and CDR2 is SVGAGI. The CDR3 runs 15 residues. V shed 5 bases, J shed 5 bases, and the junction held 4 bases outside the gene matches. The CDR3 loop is CASSIAGGRTGELFF. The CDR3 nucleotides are TGTGCCAGCAGTATAGCGGGAGGGAGGACCGGGGAGCTGTTTTTT.

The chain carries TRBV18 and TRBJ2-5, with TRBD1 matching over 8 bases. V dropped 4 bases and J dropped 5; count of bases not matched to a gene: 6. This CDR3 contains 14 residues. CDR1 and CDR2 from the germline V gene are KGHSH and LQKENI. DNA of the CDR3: TGTGCCAGCTCACAAAGAGACAGGGGCGAGACCCAGTACTTC. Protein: CASSQRDRGETQYF.

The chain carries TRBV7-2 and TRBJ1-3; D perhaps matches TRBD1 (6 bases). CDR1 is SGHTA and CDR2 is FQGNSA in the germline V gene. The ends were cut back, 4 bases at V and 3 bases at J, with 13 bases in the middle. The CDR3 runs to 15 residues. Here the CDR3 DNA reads TGTGCCAGCAGCTCCAGACAGGTCCTTGGAAACACCATATATTTT. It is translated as CASSSRQVLGNTIYF.

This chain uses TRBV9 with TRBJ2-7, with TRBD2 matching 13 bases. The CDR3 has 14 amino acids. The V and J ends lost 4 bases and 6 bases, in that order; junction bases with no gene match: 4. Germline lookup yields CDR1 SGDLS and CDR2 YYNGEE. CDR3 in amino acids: CASSPRTSGSEQYF. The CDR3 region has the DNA TGTGCCAGCAGCCCGAGGACTAGCGGGAGCGAGCAGTACTTC.

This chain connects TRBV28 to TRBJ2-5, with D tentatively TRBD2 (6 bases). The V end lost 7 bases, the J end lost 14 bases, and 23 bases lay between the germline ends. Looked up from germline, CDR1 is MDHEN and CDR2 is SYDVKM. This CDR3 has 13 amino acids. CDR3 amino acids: CASNQGLVRSIYF. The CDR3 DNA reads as TGTGCCAGCAACCAGGGACTCGTAAGATCCATTTACTTC.

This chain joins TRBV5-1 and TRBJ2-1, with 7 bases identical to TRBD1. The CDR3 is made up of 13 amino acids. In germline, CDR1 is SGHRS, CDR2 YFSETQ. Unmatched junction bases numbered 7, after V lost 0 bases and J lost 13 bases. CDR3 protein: CASSLEATGAQFF. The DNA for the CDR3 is TGCGCCAGCAGCTTGGAGGCTACAGGGGCCCAGTTCTTC.

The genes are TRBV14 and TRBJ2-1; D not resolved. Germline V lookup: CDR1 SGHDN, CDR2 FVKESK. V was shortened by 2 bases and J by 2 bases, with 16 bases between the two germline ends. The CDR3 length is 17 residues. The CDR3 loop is CASSQLPVITAYNEQFF. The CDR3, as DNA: TGTGCCAGCAGCCAACTCCCGGTGATCACGGCCTACAATGAGCAGTTCTTC.

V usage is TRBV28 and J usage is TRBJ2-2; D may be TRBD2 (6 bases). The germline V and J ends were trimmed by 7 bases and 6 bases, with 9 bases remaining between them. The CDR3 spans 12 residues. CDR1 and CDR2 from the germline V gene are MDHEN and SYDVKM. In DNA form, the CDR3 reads TGTGCCAGCAAAAGGGAGGCCGGGGAGCTGTTTTTT. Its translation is CASKREAGELFF.

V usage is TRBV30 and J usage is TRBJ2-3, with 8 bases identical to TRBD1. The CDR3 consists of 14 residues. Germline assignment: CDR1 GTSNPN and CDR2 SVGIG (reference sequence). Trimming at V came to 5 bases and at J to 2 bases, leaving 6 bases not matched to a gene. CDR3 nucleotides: TGTGCCTGGGGGGGACAGGAGAACACAGATACGCAGTATTTT. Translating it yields CAWGGQENTDTQYF.

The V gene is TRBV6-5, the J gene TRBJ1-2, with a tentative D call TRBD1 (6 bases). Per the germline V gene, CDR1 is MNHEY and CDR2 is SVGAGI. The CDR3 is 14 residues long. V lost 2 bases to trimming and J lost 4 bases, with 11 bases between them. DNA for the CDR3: TGTGCCAGCAGTTACCGAACAGGGACCTATGGCTACACCTTC. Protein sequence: CASSYRTGTYGYTF.

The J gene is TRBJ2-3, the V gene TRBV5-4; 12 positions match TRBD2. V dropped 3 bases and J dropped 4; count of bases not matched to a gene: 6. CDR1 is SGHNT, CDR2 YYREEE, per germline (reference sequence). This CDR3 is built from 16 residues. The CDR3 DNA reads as TGTGCCAGCAGCTCGAAACTAGCGGGAGGACCAGATACGCAGTATTTT. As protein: CASSSKLAGGPDTQYF.

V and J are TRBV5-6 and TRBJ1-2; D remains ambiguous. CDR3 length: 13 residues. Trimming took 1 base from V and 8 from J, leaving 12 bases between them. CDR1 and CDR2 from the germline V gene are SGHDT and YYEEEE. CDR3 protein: CASSLRESEGYTF. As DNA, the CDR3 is TGTGCCAGCAGCTTGCGAGAATCGGAGGGCTACACCTTC.

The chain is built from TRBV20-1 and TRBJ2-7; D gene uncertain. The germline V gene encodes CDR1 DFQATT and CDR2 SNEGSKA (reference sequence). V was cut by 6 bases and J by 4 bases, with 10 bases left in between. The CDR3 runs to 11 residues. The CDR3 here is CSASQEYEQYF. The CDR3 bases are TGCAGTGCCAGCCAGGAATACGAGCAGTACTTC.

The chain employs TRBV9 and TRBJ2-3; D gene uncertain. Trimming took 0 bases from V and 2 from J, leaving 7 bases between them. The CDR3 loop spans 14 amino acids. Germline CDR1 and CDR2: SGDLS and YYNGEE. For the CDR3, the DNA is TGTGCCAGCAGCGTAGGGCAGGACACAGATACGCAGTATTTT. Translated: CASSVGQDTDTQYF.

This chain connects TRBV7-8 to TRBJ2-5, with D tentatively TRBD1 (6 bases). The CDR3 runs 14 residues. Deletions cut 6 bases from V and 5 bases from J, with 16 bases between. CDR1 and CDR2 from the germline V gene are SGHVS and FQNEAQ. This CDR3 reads CASRETTGWETQYF. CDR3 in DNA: TGTGCCAGCAGGGAAACGACAGGATGGGAGACCCAGTACTTC.

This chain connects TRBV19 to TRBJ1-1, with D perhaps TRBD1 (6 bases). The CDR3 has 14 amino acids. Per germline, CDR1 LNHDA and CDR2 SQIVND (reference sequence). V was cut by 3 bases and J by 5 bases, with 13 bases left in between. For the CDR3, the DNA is TGTGCCAGTAGTATGACGGCAGGGGAAACTGAAGCTTTCTTT. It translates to CASSMTAGETEAFF.

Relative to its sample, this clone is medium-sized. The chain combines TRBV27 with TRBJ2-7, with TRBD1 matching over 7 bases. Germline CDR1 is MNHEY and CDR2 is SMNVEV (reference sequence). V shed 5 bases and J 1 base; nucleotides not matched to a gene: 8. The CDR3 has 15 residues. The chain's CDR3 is CASSGQDGLSYEQYF. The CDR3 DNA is TGTGCCAGCAGTGGACAGGACGGACTGTCCTACGAGCAGTACTTC.

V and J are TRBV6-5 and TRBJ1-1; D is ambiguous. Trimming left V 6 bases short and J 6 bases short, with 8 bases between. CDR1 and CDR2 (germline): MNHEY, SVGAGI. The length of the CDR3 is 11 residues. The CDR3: CASRRAAEAFF. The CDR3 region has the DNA TGTGCCAGCAGGAGGGCCGCTGAAGCTTTCTTT.

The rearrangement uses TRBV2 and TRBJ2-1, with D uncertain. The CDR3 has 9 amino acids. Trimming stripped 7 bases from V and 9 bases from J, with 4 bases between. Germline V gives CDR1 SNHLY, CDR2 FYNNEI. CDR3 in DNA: TGTGCCAGCACTCTTGAGCAGTTCTTC. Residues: CASTLEQFF.

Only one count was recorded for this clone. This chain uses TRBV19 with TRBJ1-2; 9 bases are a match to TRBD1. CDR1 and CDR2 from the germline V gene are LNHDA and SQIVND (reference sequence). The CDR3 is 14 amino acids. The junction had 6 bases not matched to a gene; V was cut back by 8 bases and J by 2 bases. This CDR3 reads CASSRDRENYGYTF. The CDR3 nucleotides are TGTGCCAGTTCCCGGGACAGGGAGAACTATGGCTACACCTTC.